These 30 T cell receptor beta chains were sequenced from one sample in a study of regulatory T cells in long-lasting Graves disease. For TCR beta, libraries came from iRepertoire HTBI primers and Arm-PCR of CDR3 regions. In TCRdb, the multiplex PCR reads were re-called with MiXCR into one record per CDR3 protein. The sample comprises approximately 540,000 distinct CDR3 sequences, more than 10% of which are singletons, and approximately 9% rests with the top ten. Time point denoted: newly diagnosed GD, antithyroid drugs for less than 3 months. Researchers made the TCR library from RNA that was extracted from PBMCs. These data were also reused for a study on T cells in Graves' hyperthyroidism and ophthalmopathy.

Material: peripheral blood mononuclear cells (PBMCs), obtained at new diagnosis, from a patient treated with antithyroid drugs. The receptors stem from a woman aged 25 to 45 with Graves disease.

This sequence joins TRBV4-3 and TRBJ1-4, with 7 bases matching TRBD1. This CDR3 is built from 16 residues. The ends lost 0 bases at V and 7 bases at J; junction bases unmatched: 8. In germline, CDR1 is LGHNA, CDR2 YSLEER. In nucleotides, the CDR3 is TGCGCCAGCAGCCAAGATCGGTGGGACAGTAGTGAAAAACTGTTTTTT. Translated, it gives CASSQDRWDSSEKLFF.

The CDR3 region has the DNA TGTGCCAGCATGAGGACAGGGAGCACCGGGGAGCTGTTTTTT. This codes for CASMRTGSTGELFF. J is TRBJ2-2 and V is TRBV6-2 or TRBV6-3; 8 bases are shared with TRBD1. V lost 7 bases, J lost 4 bases, and 5 bases stayed unmatched. Germline-derived CDR1 and CDR2 are MNHEY and SVGEGT. The length of the CDR3 is 14 residues.

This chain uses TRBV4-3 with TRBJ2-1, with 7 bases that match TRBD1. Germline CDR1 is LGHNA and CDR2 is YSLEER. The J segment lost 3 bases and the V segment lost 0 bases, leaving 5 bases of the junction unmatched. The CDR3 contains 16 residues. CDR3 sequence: CASSQDPGQLYNEQFF. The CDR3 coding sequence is TGCGCCAGCAGCCAAGATCCGGGACAGCTCTACAATGAGCAGTTCTTC.

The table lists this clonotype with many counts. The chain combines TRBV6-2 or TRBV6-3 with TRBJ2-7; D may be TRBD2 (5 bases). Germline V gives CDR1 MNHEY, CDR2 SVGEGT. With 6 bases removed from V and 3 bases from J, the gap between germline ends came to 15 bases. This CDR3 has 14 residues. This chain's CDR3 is CASRYGNTLYEQYF. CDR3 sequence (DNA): TGTGCCAGCAGGTACGGGAATACTCTCTACGAGCAGTACTTC.

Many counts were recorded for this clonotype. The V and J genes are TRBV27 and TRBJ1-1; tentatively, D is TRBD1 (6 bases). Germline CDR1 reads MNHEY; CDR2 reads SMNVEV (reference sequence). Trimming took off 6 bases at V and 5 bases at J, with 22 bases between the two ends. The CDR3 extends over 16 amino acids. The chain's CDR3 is CASSVHVGQPVTEAFF. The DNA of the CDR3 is TGTGCCAGCAGCGTCCACGTGGGACAACCTGTAACTGAAGCTTTCTTT.

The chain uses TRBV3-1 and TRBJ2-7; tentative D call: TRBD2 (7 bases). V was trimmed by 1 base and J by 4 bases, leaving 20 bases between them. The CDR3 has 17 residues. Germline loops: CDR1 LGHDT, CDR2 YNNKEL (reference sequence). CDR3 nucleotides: TGTGCCAGCAGCCAAGGAAGCGCCGGGGGGCGGGTATACGAGCAGTACTTC. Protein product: CASSQGSAGGRVYEQYF.

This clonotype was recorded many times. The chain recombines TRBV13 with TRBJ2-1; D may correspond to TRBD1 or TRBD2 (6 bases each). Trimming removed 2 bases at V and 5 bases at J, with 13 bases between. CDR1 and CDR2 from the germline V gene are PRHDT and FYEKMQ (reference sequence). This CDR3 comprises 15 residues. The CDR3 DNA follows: TGTGCCAGCAGCTTACAAGGGGGGCGCGACAATGAGCAGTTCTTC. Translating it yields CASSLQGGRDNEQFF.

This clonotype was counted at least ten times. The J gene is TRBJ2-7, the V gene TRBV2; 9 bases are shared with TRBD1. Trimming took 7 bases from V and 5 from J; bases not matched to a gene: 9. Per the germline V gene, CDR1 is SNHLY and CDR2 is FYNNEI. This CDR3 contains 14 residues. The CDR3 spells CASMSGQGKNEQYF. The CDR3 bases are TGTGCCAGCATGTCGGGACAGGGTAAAAACGAGCAGTACTTC. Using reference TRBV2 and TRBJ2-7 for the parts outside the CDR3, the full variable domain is EPEVTQTPSHQVTQMGQEVILRCVPISNHLYFYWYRQILGQKVEFLVSFYNNEISEKSEIFDDQFSVERPDGSNFTLKIRSTKLEDSAMYFCASMSGQGKNEQYFGPGTRLTVT.

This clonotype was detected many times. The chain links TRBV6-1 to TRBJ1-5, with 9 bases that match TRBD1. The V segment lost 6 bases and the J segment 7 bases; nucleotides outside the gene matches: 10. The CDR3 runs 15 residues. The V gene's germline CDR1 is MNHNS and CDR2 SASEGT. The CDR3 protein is CASRHTTGGWQPQHF. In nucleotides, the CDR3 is TGTGCCAGCAGGCACACAACAGGGGGCTGGCAGCCCCAGCATTTT.

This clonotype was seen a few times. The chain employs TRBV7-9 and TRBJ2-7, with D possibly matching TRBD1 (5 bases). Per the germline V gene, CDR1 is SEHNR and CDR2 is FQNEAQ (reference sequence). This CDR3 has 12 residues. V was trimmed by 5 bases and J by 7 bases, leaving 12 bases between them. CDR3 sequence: CASSLTVGEQYF. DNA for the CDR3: TGTGCCAGCAGCCTGACAGTGGGGGAGCAGTACTTC.

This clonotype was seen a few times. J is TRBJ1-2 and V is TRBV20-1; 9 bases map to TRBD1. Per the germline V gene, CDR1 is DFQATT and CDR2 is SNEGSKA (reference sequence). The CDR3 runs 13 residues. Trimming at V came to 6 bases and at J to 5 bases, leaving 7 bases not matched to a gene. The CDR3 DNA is TGCAGTGCCCTCCAGGGGACAGGGTATGGCTACACCTTC. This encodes CSALQGTGYGYTF.

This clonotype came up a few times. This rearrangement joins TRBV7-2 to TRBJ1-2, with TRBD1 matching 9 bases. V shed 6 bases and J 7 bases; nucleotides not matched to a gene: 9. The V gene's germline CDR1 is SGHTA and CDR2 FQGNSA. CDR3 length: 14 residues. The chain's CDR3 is CASRDPTGGTGYTF. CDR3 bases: TGTGCCAGCAGGGACCCGACAGGGGGAACTGGCTACACCTTC. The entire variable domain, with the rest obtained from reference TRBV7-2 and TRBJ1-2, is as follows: GAGVSQSPSNKVTEKGKDVELRCDPISGHTALYWYRQSLGQGLEFLIYFQGNSAPDKSGLPSDRFSAERTGGSVSTLTIQRTQQEDSAVYLCASRDPTGGTGYTFGSGTRLTVV.

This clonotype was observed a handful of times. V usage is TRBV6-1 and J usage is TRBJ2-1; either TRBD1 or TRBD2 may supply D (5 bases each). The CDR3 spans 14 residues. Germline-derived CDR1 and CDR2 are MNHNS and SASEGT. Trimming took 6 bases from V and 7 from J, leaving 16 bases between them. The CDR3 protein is CASSPARAGNEQFF. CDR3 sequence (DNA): TGTGCCAGCAGCCCCGCGCGGGCAGGGAATGAGCAGTTCTTC.

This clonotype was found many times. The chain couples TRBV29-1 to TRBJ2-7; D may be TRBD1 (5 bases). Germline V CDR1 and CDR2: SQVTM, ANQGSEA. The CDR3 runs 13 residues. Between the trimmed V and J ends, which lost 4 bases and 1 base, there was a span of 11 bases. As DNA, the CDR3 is TGCAGCGTTGGGGGCAGCGCTTCCTACGAGCAGTACTTC. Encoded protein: CSVGGSASYEQYF.

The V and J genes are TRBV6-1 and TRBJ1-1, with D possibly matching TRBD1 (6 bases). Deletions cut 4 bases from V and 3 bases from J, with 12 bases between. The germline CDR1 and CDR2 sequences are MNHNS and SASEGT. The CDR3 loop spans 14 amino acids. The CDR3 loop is CASSAAGQHTEAFF. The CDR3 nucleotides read TGTGCCAGCAGTGCGGCCGGACAGCACACTGAAGCTTTCTTT.

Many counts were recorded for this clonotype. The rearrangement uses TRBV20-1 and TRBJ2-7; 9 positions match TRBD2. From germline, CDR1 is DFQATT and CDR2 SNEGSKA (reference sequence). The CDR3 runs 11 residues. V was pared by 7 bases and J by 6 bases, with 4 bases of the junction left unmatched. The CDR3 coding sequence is TGCAGTGTAGCGGGAGAAGGCGAGCAGTACTTC. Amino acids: CSVAGEGEQYF.

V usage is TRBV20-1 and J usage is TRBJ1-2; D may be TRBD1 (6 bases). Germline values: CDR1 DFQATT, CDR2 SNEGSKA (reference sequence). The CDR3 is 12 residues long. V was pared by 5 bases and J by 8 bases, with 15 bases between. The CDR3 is CSAQEDSRGYTF. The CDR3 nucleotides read TGCAGTGCTCAAGAGGACAGTAGGGGCTACACCTTC.

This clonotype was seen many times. CDR3 DNA: TGCGCCAGCAGCTCTAACAGTCCCATGAACACTGAAGCTTTCTTT. Its translation: CASSSNSPMNTEAFF. V is TRBV5-1 and J is TRBJ1-1, with D unresolved. The CDR3 runs 15 residues. Per germline, CDR1 SGHRS and CDR2 YFSETQ. Trimming stripped 3 bases from V and 0 bases from J, with 12 bases between.

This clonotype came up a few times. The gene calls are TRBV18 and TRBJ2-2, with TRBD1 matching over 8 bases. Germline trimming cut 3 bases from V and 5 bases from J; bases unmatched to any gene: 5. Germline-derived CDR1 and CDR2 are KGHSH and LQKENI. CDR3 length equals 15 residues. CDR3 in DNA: TGTGCCAGCTCACCCCAGGGGGCGCGGACCGGGGAGCTGTTTTTT. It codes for CASSPQGARTGELFF.

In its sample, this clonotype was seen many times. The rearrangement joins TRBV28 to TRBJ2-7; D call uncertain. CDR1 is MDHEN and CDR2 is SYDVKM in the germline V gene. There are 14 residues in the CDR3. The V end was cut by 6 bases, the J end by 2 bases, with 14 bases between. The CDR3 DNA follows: TGTGCCAGCAGAGTCCAAATTGGACCCTACGAGCAGTACTTC. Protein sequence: CASRVQIGPYEQYF.

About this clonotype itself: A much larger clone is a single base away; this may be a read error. CDR3 residues: CAGRGTGNSPLHF. The CDR3 DNA is TGTGCCGGCAGAGGGACAGGGAATTCACCCCTCCACTTT. This rearrangement joins TRBV12-3 or TRBV12-4 to TRBJ1-6; 9 bases align to TRBD1. This CDR3 contains 13 residues.

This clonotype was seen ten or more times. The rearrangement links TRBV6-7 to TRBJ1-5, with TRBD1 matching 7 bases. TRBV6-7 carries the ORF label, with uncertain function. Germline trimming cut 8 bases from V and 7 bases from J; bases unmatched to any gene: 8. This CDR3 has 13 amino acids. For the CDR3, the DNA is TGTGCCAGCCAAGACAGGGTGAGCCAGCCCCAGCATTTT. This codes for CASQDRVSQPQHF.

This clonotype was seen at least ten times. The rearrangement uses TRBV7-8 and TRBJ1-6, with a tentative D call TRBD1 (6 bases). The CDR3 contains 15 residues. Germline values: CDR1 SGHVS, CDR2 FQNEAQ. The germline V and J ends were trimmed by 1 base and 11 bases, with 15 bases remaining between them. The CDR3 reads CASSLEELGGTPLHF. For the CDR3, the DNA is TGTGCCAGCAGCTTAGAGGAGTTGGGGGGCACACCCCTCCACTTT.

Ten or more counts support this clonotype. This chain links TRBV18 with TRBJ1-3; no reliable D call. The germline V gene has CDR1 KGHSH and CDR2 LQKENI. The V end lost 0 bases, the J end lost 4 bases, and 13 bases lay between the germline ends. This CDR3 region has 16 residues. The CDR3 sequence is CASSPPGLYSGNTIYF. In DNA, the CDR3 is TGTGCCAGCTCACCACCCGGCCTCTACTCCGGAAACACCATATATTTT.

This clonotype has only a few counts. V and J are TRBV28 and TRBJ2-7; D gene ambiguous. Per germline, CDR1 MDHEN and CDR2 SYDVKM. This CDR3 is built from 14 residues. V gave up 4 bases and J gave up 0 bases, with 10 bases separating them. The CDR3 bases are TGTGCCAGCAGTTACATCGACAACTCCTACGAGCAGTACTTC. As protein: CASSYIDNSYEQYF.

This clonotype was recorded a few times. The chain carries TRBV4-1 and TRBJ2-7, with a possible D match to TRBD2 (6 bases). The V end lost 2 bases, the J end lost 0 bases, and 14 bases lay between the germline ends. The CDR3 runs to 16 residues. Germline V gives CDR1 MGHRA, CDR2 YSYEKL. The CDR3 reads CASSQRRDSSSYEQYF. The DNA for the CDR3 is TGCGCCAGCAGCCAAAGACGGGACTCAAGCTCCTACGAGCAGTACTTC.

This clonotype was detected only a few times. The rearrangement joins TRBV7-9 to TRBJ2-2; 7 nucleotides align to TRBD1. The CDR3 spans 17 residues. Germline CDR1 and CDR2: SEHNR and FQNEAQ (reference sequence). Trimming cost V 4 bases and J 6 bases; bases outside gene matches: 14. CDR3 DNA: TGTGCCAGCAGCTCCTATGCGAGGGGGCCAAGATCCGGGGAGCTGTTTTTT. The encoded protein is CASSSYARGPRSGELFF.

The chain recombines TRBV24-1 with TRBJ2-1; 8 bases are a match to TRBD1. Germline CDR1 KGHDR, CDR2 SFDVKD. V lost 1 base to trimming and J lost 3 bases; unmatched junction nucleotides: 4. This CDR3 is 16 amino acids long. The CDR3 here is CATSDFRQGNYNEQFF. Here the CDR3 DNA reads TGTGCCACCAGTGATTTTCGACAGGGGAACTACAATGAGCAGTTCTTC.

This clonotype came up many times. The CDR3 coding sequence is TGTGCCAGCAGCCCCGGACAGGGGTCGAATCGGTACGAGCAGTACTTC. As protein: CASSPGQGSNRYEQYF. The chain combines TRBV11-3 with TRBJ2-7; 9 bases align to TRBD1. V lost 5 bases to trimming and J lost 4 bases; unmatched junction nucleotides: 12. Germline V gene data show CDR1 as SGHNT and CDR2 as YENEEA. The CDR3 spans 16 residues.

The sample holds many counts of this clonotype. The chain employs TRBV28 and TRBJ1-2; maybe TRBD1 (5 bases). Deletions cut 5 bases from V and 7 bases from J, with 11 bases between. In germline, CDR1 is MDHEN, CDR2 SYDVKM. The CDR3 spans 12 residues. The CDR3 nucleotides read TGTGCCAGCAGTCCGCACCAGGGTGGCTACACCTTC. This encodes CASSPHQGGYTF.